This T cell receptor beta chain came from a study of human thymus T cells. Study-level findings and limits: Thymic TCR repertoires of unrelated people reportedly overlapped highly.

Concerning this clone itself: Its target is not known.

Using immunoSEQ multiplex PCR, the repertoire was profiled, and TCRdb retains in-frame clones only, with some absent. Here the sample spans tens of thousands of clones, roughly 94% being singletons. Corrective heart surgery yielded resections, and these provided the thymus tissue. The receptor's source is a girl less than two years old with a congenital heart defect but otherwise immunologically healthy. The specimen sequenced was thymus tissue.

The CDR3 DNA follows: TGTGCCAGCAGCTTATTCCTAGCCACCCAAGAGACCCAGTACTTC. Protein sequence: CASSLFLATQETQYF. The V and J genes are TRBV7-9 and TRBJ2-5; the D gene is possibly TRBD2 (5 bases). This CDR3 region has 15 residues. Germline-derived CDR1 and CDR2 are SEHNR and FQNEAQ (reference sequence). V lost 2 bases and J lost 1, with 11 bases in between.